These 26 T cell receptor beta chains were sequenced from one sample in a study of CD8 T cells in Susac syndrome (dated by TCRdb to between 2017 and 2020). The method behind the library was the immunoSEQ multiplex PCR assay. RNA was extracted with the RNeasy kit and 0.5 to 1 ug was reverse transcribed using random hexamers. TCRdb applied fastp at Q25 and MiXCR to the public reads, then kept only in-frame beta chains. Rows are combined by CDR3 protein, so each entry shows the most common genes and DNA. For this sample there are 95,000 to 150,000 distinct CDR3 sequences; just under 95% appear just once. The ten largest clonotypes hold more than 0.2% of the sample. Sequenced material: CD8+ T cells from PBMCs. The receptors were gathered from a human donor with Susac syndrome.

The gene calls are TRBV5-6 and TRBJ2-7; TRBD2 matches 13 bases. The CDR3 covers 19 residues. The germline V gene encodes CDR1 SGHDT and CDR2 YYEEEE. The V gene end was trimmed by 3 bases and the J gene end by 0 bases; junction bases not matched to a gene: 12. As DNA, the CDR3 is TGTGCCAGCAGCTCTAACCCCGGACTAGCGGGAGTATACTCCTACGAGCAGTACTTC. Its protein is CASSSNPGLAGVYSYEQYF.

The chain uses TRBV20-1 and TRBJ2-7, with D perhaps TRBD1 (6 bases). Trimming took off 1 base at V and 6 bases at J, with 13 bases between the two ends. Germline CDR1 reads DFQATT; CDR2 reads SNEGSKA (reference sequence). The CDR3 runs to 13 residues. CDR3 sequence (DNA): TGCAGTGCTAGAGTTCCCAGGGGCGTCGAGCAGTACTTC. Encoded protein: CSARVPRGVEQYF.

The chain recombines TRBV28 with TRBJ1-2, with D hard to call. Germline CDR1 MDHEN, CDR2 SYDVKM. The CDR3 loop spans 14 amino acids. Trimming cost V 3 bases and J 2 bases, with 10 bases left between them. CDR3: CASSFVDQNYGYTF. CDR3 sequence (DNA): TGTGCCAGCAGTTTCGTGGATCAGAACTATGGCTACACCTTC.

The J gene is TRBJ1-5, the V gene TRBV19; D gene ambiguous. The V end lost 6 bases, the J end lost 6 bases, and 6 bases lay between the germline ends. CDR3 size: 11 residues. Germline CDR1 and CDR2: LNHDA and SQIVND (reference sequence). CDR3 protein: CASRVAQPQHF. The CDR3 DNA reads as TGTGCCAGTAGGGTGGCTCAGCCCCAGCATTTT.

Written as DNA, the CDR3 is TGCGCCAGCAGCCCCCGAGTTGGAGGCGAGGACTACGAGCAGTACTTC. Its translation is CASSPRVGGEDYEQYF. The V and J genes are TRBV4-1 and TRBJ2-7; a possible D gene is TRBD2 (5 bases). The CDR3 contains 16 residues. The ends were cut back, 4 bases at V and 3 bases at J, with 19 bases in the middle. Germline CDR1 and CDR2: MGHRA and YSYEKL.

This clonotype was seen once. The chain is built from TRBV3-1 and TRBJ2-2; D assignment may be TRBD1 or TRBD2 (5 bases each). The V end lost 5 bases, the J end lost 6 bases, and 22 bases lay between the germline ends. The germline gives CDR1 LGHDT, CDR2 YNNKEL (reference sequence). The CDR3 contains 17 residues. CDR3 in amino acids: CASSTIPGRSYAGELFF. CDR3 nucleotides: TGTGCCAGCAGCACCATCCCAGGGAGAAGTTACGCCGGGGAGCTGTTTTTT.

The V gene is TRBV11-2, the J gene TRBJ2-5; no definite D call. The V gene's germline CDR1 is SGHAT and CDR2 FQNNGV. Trimming took off 5 bases at V and 0 bases at J, with 10 bases between the two ends. This CDR3 is built from 14 residues. The CDR3 spells CASSPESYQETQYF. CDR3 bases: TGTGCCAGCAGCCCAGAGTCGTACCAAGAGACCCAGTACTTC.

The rearrangement joins TRBV6-5 to TRBJ1-4; perhaps TRBD1 as D (5 bases). Germline CDR1 reads MNHEY; CDR2 reads SVGAGI. There are 12 residues in the CDR3. V was pared by 8 bases and J by 7 bases, with 11 bases between. CDR3 bases: TGTGCCAGCTCTCTCGACAGTGAAAAACTGTTTTTT. As protein: CASSLDSEKLFF.

V gene TRBV27 combines with J gene TRBJ1-6, with 8 bases matching TRBD1. Germline-derived CDR1 and CDR2 are MNHEY and SMNVEV (reference sequence). V was pared by 2 bases and J by 8 bases, with 5 bases of the junction left unmatched. The CDR3 consists of 15 residues. In DNA form, the CDR3 reads TGTGCCAGCAGTTTAGACAGGGGAATACATTCACCCCTCCACTTT. It codes for CASSLDRGIHSPLHF.

The rearrangement uses TRBV3-1 and TRBJ2-3; 12 bases are a match to TRBD2. This CDR3 is built from 20 residues. The J segment lost 7 bases and the V segment lost 0 bases, leaving 17 bases of the junction unmatched. Germline loops: CDR1 LGHDT, CDR2 YNNKEL (reference sequence). CDR3 in DNA: TGTGCCAGCAGCCAAGACACCGACGGGGGGCTAGCGGGAGGGCGCAATACGCAGTATTTT. Translation: CASSQDTDGGLAGGRNTQYF.

J is TRBJ2-5 and V is TRBV7-2, with 10 nucleotides matching TRBD2. Germline V gene sequence: CDR1 SGHTA, CDR2 FQGNSA. V lost 5 bases to trimming and J lost 5 bases; unmatched junction nucleotides: 14. The CDR3 is made up of 17 amino acids. CDR3 bases: TGTGCCAGCAGCGTTCAATCAGCGGGAGGGGGCTTTGAGACCCAGTACTTC. It yields the protein CASSVQSAGGGFETQYF.

The chain joins TRBV4-3 to TRBJ1-1, with 8 nucleotides matching TRBD1. The CDR3 is 14 amino acids. V trimming: 0 bases; J trimming: 7 bases; junction bases outside the gene matches: 4. Germline V lookup: CDR1 LGHNA, CDR2 YSLEER. CDR3 in DNA: TGCGCCAGCAGCCAAGACAGGGGGCAGGGTGAAGCTTTCTTT. It translates to CASSQDRGQGEAFF.

The chain is built from TRBV30 and TRBJ2-3; D could derive from TRBD1 or TRBD2 (5 bases each). The CDR3 has 13 residues. Germline V gene lookup returns CDR1 GTSNPN and CDR2 SVGIG (reference sequence). V was trimmed by 4 bases and J by 1 base, leaving 9 bases between them. The CDR3 nucleotides are TGTGCCTGGATATTGGGGGGCACAGATACGCAGTATTTT. It yields the protein CAWILGGTDTQYF.

V and J are TRBV5-6 and TRBJ2-7; 9 bases fit TRBD1. The CDR3 totals 17 residues. From germline, CDR1 is SGHDT and CDR2 YYEEEE. Unmatched junction bases numbered 12, after V lost 0 bases and J lost 5 bases. CDR3 region: CASSLGGQGLFLDEQYF. Here the CDR3 DNA reads TGTGCCAGCAGCTTGGGGGGACAGGGACTTTTTCTGGACGAGCAGTACTTC.

The J gene is TRBJ2-5, the V gene TRBV12-3 or TRBV12-4; 10 bases fit TRBD1. CDR3 size: 16 residues. The junction had 13 bases not matched to a gene; V was cut back by 8 bases and J by 4 bases. The CDR3 region has the DNA TGTGCCAGCCTCGGAGCCGGCCGGGACAGGGGAGAGACCCAGTACTTC. Encoded protein: CASLGAGRDRGETQYF.

This clonotype appeared once. The J gene is TRBJ1-3, the V gene TRBV13; weak D call: TRBD1 (5 bases). The V gene's germline CDR1 is PRHDT and CDR2 FYEKMQ (reference sequence). The CDR3 extends over 15 amino acids. V was trimmed by 1 base and J by 1 base, leaving 8 bases between them. CDR3 sequence reads: CASSLEGESGNTIYF. The CDR3, as DNA: TGTGCCAGCAGCTTAGAAGGGGAATCTGGAAACACCATATATTTT. The complete variable domain, with remaining parts taken from reference TRBV13 and TRBJ1-3, reads AAGVIQSPRHLIKEKRETATLKCYPIPRHDTVYWYQQGPGQDPQFLISFYEKMQSDKGSIPDRFSAQQFSDYHSELNMSSLELGDSALYFCASSLEGESGNTIYFGEGSWLTVV.

This chain connects TRBV10-3 to TRBJ2-7; D may correspond to TRBD1 or TRBD2 (5 bases each). Germline lookup yields CDR1 ENHRY and CDR2 SYGVKD. The CDR3 runs to 15 residues. Trimming took off 0 bases at V and 12 bases at J, with 21 bases between the two ends. The CDR3: CAISESTGANAGMYF. In nucleotides, the CDR3 is TGTGCCATCAGTGAGTCGACCGGGGCTAATGCGGGCATGTACTTC.

The chain couples TRBV4-1 to TRBJ2-2; possibly TRBD1 for D (6 bases). The germline V gene encodes CDR1 MGHRA and CDR2 YSYEKL. CDR3 size: 16 residues. V shed 4 bases and J shed 5 bases, with 17 bases lying between them. CDR3 in amino acids: CASSPVAVRGTGELFF. As DNA, the CDR3 is TGCGCCAGCAGCCCAGTGGCCGTCAGGGGTACCGGGGAGCTGTTTTTT.

This clonotype was counted once. This rearrangement joins TRBV6-6 to TRBJ2-1; D gene unclear. Germline V gene sequence: CDR1 MNHNY, CDR2 SVGAGI (reference sequence). This CDR3 has 14 amino acids. V gave up 5 bases and J gave up 7 bases, with 15 bases separating them. The CDR3 region is CASSPLRLSNEQFF. DNA for the CDR3: TGTGCCAGCAGTCCTTTAAGGCTCTCGAATGAGCAGTTCTTC.

The chain has TRBV2 and TRBJ1-2; the D gene is possibly TRBD1 (5 bases). Per germline, CDR1 SNHLY and CDR2 FYNNEI. Trimming removed 1 base from V and 10 bases from J, with 7 bases in between. The CDR3 length is 11 residues. In DNA, the CDR3 is TGTGCCAGCAGTGAAGAGGGGATCTACACCTTC. This sequence encodes CASSEEGIYTF.

Only one count was recorded for this clonotype. The chain is built from TRBV25-1 and TRBJ1-4; a weak D match, TRBD1 (5 bases). Germline CDR1 MGHDK, CDR2 SYGVNS. The CDR3 contains 14 residues. V shed 2 bases and J shed 7 bases, with 11 bases lying between them. CDR3 sequence: CASSERQPLEKLFF. The CDR3 bases are TGTGCCAGCAGTGAAAGACAGCCTCTTGAAAAACTGTTTTTT.

The chain couples TRBV20-1 to TRBJ2-7, with 7 bases that match TRBD2. Germline trimming cut 1 base from V and 0 bases from J; bases unmatched to any gene: 3. This CDR3 has 14 amino acids. Germline V lookup: CDR1 DFQATT, CDR2 SNEGSKA (reference sequence). The CDR3 region is CSARASGNSYEQYF. The CDR3 DNA is TGCAGTGCTAGAGCTAGCGGAAACTCCTACGAGCAGTACTTC.

The V and J genes are TRBV4-3 and TRBJ2-3; 9 nucleotides align to TRBD2. After removal of 0 bases from V and 6 bases from J, the junction contained 16 bases not matched to a gene. The CDR3 consists of 19 residues. Germline V gene sequence: CDR1 LGHNA, CDR2 YSLEER. The CDR3 spells CASSQDPSGRTQYGDTQYF. For the CDR3, the DNA is TGCGCCAGCAGCCAAGATCCCAGCGGGAGGACACAGTATGGGGATACGCAGTATTTT.

This clonotype has only one observation. This rearrangement joins TRBV4-3 to TRBJ2-7, with 11 bases fitting TRBD2. Germline CDR1 and CDR2: LGHNA and YSLEER. The V and J ends lost 0 bases and 4 bases, in that order; junction bases with no gene match: 8. The CDR3 runs to 17 residues. The CDR3 protein is CASSQELAGEGYYEQYF. In DNA, the CDR3 is TGCGCCAGCAGCCAAGAACTAGCGGGAGAGGGTTATTACGAGCAGTACTTC.

The chain carries TRBV28 and TRBJ2-7; 7 nucleotides line up with TRBD1. The CDR3 extends over 13 amino acids. CDR1 and CDR2 from the germline V gene are MDHEN and SYDVKM. V was clipped by 5 bases and J by 5 bases; unmatched bases: 6. The CDR3 coding sequence is TGTGCCAGCAGTCCTGACAGGGACCACGAGCAGTACTTC. Residues: CASSPDRDHEQYF.

This clonotype appeared once. The chain joins TRBV13 to TRBJ2-5; D gene ambiguous. Trimming removed 2 bases at V and 5 bases at J, with 6 bases between. CDR3 length equals 12 residues. Germline V CDR1 and CDR2: PRHDT, FYEKMQ (reference sequence). For the CDR3, the DNA is TGTGCCAGCAGCTTATCCTTGGAGACCCAGTACTTC. It yields the protein CASSLSLETQYF.